This T cell receptor beta chain was identified during a study of T cells in Graves' hyperthyroidism and ophthalmopathy. This clonotype was seen a handful of times. TCR beta CDR3 regions were amplified from RNA. Researchers ran a first-round RT-PCR on the TCR CDR3 using the HTBI primer set. TCRdb passed the multiplex PCR reads through MiXCR, listing each CDR3 protein once. The sample contains nearly 600,000 distinct CDR3 sequences, 14% of which appear only once. V was pared by 8 bases and J by 0 bases, with 10 bases between. This CDR3 is built from 14 residues. The V gene's germline CDR1 is LNHDA and CDR2 SQIVND (reference sequence).

The origin of this receptor is a woman aged 18-29 years with Graves' ophthalmopathy. V is TRBV19 and J is TRBJ2-2, with D unresolved. Sequences were obtained from blood. The DNA of the CDR3 is TGTGCCAGTTCGCAACCGGCGAACACCGGGGAGCTGTTTTTT. It encodes CASSQPANTGELFF.